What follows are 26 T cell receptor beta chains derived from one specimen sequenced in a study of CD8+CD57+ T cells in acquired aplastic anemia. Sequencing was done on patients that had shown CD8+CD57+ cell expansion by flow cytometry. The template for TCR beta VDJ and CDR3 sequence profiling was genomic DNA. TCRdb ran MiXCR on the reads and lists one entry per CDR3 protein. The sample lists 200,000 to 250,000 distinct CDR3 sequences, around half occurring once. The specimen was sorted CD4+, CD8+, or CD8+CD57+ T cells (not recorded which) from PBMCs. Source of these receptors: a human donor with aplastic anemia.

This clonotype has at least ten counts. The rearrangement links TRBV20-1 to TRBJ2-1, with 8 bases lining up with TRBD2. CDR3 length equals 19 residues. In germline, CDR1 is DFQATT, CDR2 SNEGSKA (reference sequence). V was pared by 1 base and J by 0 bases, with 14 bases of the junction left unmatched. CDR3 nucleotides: TGCAGTGCTAGAGTAGGAGCGGGGGATAAACTTATCTCCTACAATGAGCAGTTCTTC. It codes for CSARVGAGDKLISYNEQFF.

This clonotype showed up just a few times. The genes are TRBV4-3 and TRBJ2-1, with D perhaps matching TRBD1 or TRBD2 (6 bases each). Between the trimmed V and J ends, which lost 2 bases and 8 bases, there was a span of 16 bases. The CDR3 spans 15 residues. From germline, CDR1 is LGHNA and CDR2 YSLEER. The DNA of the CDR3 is TGCGCCAGCAGCCAAACCGGGGGCGCCCGGGATGAGCAGTTCTTC. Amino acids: CASSQTGGARDEQFF.

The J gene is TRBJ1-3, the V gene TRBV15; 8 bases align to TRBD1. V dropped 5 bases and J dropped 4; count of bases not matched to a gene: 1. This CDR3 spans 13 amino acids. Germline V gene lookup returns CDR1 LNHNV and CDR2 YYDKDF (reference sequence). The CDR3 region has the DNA TGTGCCACCAGCCCAGGGGGCGGAAACACCATATATTTT. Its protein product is CATSPGGGNTIYF.

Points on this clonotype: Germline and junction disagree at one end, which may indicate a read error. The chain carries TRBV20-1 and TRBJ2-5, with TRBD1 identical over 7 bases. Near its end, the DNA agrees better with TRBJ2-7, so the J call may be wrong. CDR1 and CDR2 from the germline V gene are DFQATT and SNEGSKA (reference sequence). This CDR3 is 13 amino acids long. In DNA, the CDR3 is TGCGGTGCTGGGGGACAGCTTACCTACGAGCAGTACTTC. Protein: CGAGGQLTYEQYF.

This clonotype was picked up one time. CDR3 region: CASSVPGQILETQYF. CDR3 bases: TGCGCCAGCAGCGTTCCGGGACAGATCTTGGAGACCCAGTACTTC. This chain connects TRBV5-1 to TRBJ2-5, with TRBD1 matching over 7 bases. CDR1 is SGHRS and CDR2 is YFSETQ in the germline V gene. Germline trimming cut 4 bases from V and 5 bases from J; bases unmatched to any gene: 11. The CDR3 length is 15 residues.

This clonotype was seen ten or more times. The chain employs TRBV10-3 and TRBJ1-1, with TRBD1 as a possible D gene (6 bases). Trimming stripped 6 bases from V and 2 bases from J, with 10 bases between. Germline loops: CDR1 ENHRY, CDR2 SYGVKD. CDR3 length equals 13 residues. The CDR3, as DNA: TGTGCCATCAGCCCGGACAGCAACACTGAAGCTTTCTTT. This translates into CAISPDSNTEAFF.

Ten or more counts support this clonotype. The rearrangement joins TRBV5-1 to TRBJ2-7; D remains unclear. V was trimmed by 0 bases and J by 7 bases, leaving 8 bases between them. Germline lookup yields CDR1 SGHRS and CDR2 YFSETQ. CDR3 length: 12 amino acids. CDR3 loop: CASSLGGREQYF. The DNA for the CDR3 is TGCGCCAGCAGCTTGGGCGGTCGTGAGCAGTACTTC.

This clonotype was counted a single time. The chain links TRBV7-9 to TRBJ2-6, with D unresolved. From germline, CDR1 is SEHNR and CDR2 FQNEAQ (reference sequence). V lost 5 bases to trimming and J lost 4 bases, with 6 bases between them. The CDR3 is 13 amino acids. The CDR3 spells CASSEQGANVLTF. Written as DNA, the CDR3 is TGTGCCAGCAGCGAGCAGGGGGCCAACGTCCTGACTTTC.

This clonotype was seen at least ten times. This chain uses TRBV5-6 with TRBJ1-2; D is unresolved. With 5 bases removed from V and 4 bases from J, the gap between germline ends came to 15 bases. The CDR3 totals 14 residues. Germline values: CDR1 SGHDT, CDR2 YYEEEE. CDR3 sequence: CASRPKEYSYGYTF. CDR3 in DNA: TGTGCCAGCAGACCAAAGGAGTACAGCTATGGCTACACCTTC. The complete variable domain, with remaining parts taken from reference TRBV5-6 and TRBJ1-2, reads DAGVTQSPTHLIKTRGQQVTLRCSPKSGHDTVSWYQQALGQGPQFIFQYYEEEERQRGNFPDRFSGHQFPNYSSELNVNALLLGDSALYLCASRPKEYSYGYTFGSGTRLTVV.

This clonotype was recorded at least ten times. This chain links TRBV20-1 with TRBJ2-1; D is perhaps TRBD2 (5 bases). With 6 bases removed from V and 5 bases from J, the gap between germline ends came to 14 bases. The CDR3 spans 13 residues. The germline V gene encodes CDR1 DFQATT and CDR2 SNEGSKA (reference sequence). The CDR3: CSAGLETHNEQFF. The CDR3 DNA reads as TGCAGTGCCGGACTTGAAACCCACAATGAGCAGTTCTTC.

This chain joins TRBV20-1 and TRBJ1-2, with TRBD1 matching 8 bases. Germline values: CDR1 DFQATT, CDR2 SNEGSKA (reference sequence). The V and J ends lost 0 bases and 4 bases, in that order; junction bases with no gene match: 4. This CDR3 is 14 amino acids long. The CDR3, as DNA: TGCAGTGCTAGAGATCGGACAGGGACCTATGGCTACACCTTC. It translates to CSARDRTGTYGYTF.

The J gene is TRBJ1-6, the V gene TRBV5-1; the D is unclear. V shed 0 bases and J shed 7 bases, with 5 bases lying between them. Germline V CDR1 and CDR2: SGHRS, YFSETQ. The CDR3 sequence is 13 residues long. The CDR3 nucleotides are TGCGCCAGCAGCTTGGCTGAGAATTCACCCCTCCACTTT. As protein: CASSLAENSPLHF. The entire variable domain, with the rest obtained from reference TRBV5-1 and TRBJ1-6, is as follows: KAGVTQTPRYLIKTRGQQVTLSCSPISGHRSVSWYQQTPGQGLQFLFEYFSETQRNKGNFPGRFSGRQFSNSRSEMNVSTLELGDSALYLCASSLAENSPLHFGNGTRLTVT.

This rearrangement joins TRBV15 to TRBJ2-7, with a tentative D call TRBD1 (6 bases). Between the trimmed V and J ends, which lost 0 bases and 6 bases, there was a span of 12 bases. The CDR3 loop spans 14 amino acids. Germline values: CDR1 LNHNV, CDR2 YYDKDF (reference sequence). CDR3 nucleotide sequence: TGTGCCACCAGCAGAGACAGGGGTTTGGGCGAGCAGTACGTC. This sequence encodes CATSRDRGLGEQYV.

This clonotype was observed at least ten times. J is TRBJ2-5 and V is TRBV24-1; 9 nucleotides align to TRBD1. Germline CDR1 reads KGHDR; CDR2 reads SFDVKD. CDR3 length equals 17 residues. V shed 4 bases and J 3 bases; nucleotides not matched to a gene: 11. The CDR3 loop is CATSDEGQGTVEETQYF. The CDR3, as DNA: TGTGCCACCAGTGACGAAGGACAGGGGACCGTCGAAGAGACCCAGTACTTC.

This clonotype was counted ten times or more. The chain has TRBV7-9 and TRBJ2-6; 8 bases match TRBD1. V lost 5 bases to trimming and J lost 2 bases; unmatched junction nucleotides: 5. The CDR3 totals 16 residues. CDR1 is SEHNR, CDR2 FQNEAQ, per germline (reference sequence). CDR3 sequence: CASSLIRGPGANVLTF. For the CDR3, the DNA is TGTGCCAGCAGCCTTATCAGGGGGCCTGGGGCCAACGTCCTGACTTTC.

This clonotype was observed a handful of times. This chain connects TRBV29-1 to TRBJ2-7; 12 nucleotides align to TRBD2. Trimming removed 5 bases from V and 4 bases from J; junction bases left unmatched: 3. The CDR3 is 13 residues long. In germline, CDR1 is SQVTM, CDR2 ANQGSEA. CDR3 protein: CSVRLAGVYEQYF. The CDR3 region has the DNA TGCAGCGTTAGACTAGCGGGGGTATACGAGCAGTACTTC.

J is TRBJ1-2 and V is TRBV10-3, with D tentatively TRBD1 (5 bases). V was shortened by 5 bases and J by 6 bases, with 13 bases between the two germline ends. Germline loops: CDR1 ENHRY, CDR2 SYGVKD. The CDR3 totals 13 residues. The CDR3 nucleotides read TGTGCCATCAGTCCACAGGACTCGAATGGCTACACCTTC. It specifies CAISPQDSNGYTF.

This chain's CDR3 is CSEASGRKYEQYF. CDR3 nucleotide sequence: TGCAGTGAGGCTAGCGGGAGAAAGTACGAGCAGTACTTC. The chain has TRBV20-1 and TRBJ2-7; TRBD2 matches 10 bases. CDR3 size: 13 residues. The junction had 7 bases not matched to a gene; V was cut back by 7 bases and J by 4 bases. The germline V gene encodes CDR1 DFQATT and CDR2 SNEGSKA (reference sequence).

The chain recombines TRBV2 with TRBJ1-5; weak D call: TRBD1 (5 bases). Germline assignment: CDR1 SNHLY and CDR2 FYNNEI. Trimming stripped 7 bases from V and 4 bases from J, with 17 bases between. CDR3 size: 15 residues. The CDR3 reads CASTQRGERNQPQHF. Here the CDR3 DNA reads TGTGCCAGCACCCAACGGGGGGAGAGGAATCAGCCCCAGCATTTT. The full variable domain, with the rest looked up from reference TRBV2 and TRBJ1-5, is EPEVTQTPSHQVTQMGQEVILRCVPISNHLYFYWYRQILGQKVEFLVSFYNNEISEKSEIFDDQFSVERPDGSNFTLKIRSTKLEDSAMYFCASTQRGERNQPQHFGDGTRLSIL.

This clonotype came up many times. DNA of the CDR3: TGTGCCAGCAGCTTAGCGGCCAGGGCGAACACCGGGGAGCTGTTTTTT. Translating gives CASSLAARANTGELFF. V and J are TRBV7-8 and TRBJ2-2, with D possibly being TRBD1 (5 bases). The CDR3 totals 16 residues. Trimming removed 0 bases at V and 0 bases at J, with 8 bases between. Germline assignment: CDR1 SGHVS and CDR2 FQNEAQ.

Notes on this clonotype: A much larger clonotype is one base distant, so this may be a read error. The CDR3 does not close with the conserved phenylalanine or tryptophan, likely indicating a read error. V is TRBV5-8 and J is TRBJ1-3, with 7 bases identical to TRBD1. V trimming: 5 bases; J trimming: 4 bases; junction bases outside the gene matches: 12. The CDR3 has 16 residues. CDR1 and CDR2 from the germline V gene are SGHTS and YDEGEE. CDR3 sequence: CASRWDSPRDGNTIYS. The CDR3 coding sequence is TGTGCCAGCAGATGGGACAGCCCGAGGGACGGAAACACCATATATTCT.

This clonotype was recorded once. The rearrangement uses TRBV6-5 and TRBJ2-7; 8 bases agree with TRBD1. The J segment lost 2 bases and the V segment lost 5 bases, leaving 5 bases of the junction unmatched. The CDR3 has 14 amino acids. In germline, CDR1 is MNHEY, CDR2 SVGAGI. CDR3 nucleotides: TGTGCCAGCAGTAACGACAGGGGCCCCTACGAGCAGTACTTC. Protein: CASSNDRGPYEQYF.

CDR3 residues: CASSTRDLRSNEQFF. The CDR3 DNA follows: TGTGCCAGCAGCACCCGGGATTTGAGGAGCAATGAGCAGTTCTTC. V usage is TRBV2 and J usage is TRBJ2-1, with D perhaps matching TRBD2 (5 bases). The CDR3 has 15 amino acids. Germline V gene sequence: CDR1 SNHLY, CDR2 FYNNEI. The V and J ends lost 6 bases and 6 bases respectively, with 18 bases between them.

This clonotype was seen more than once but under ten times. In DNA form, the CDR3 reads TGTGCCTGGAGTGTAGAGGGCCACGAGCAGTACTTC. Protein product: CAWSVEGHEQYF. This rearrangement joins TRBV30 to TRBJ2-7; perhaps TRBD2 as D (5 bases). The CDR3 runs 12 residues. V gave up 0 bases and J gave up 5 bases, with 8 bases separating them. Looked up from germline, CDR1 is GTSNPN and CDR2 is SVGIG (reference sequence).

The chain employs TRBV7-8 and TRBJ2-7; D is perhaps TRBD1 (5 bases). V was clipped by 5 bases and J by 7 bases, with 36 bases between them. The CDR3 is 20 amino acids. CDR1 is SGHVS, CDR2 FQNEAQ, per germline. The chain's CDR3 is CASSQGPPHTGRTNTGEQYF. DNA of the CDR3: TGTGCCAGCAGCCAAGGACCACCACACACAGGCCGGACCAACACCGGGGAGCAGTACTTC.

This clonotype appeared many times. As DNA, the CDR3 is TGTGCCAGCAGCGTTAGTAGTAAGAACGCGAACACCGGGGAGCTGTTTTTT. This codes for CASSVSSKNANTGELFF. This chain links TRBV9 with TRBJ2-2; D unclear. CDR3 length equals 17 residues. Germline V CDR1 and CDR2: SGDLS, YYNGEE. The ends were cut back, 2 bases at V and 0 bases at J, with 14 bases in the middle.